Each of the 18 T cell receptor beta chains below was sequenced from the same sample in a study of blood T cell repertoires in COVID-19. Data came from immunoSEQ multiplex PCR; TCRdb stores just in-frame clones and leaves some out. Of about 190,000 clones listed, around nine tenths are singletons. Sequencing was performed on peripheral blood. These TCRs come from a woman in her seventies with COVID-19, enrolled during active disease.

V gene TRBV29-1 combines with J gene TRBJ2-2; TRBD2 matches 7 bases. J lost 4 bases, V lost 7 bases, and 9 bases had no gene match. The CDR3 is made up of 14 amino acids. Per the germline V gene, CDR1 is SQVTM and CDR2 is ANQGSEA. This CDR3 is CSGTSSGTTGELFF. The CDR3, as DNA: TGCAGCGGTACCTCTAGCGGAACCACCGGGGAGCTGTTTTTT.

V is TRBV4-2 and J is TRBJ1-2, with 11 positions matching TRBD1. CDR1 is LGHNA, CDR2 YNFKEQ, per germline. This CDR3 has 16 residues. The V segment lost 0 bases and the J segment 7 bases; nucleotides outside the gene matches: 7. The chain's CDR3 is CASSQDRAGTGGGYTF. CDR3 DNA sequence: TGTGCCAGCAGCCAAGATCGAGCCGGGACAGGGGGTGGCTACACCTTC.

J is TRBJ1-1 and V is TRBV2; no reliable D call. The CDR3 length is 12 residues. Germline assignment: CDR1 SNHLY and CDR2 FYNNEI. V lost 4 bases and J 4 bases, leaving 7 bases between the germline ends. The CDR3 protein is CASSVMSTEAFF. The CDR3 DNA follows: TGTGCCAGCAGTGTTATGAGCACTGAAGCTTTCTTT.

V usage is TRBV19 and J usage is TRBJ1-5; 7 bases are a match to TRBD1. After removal of 8 bases from V and 4 bases from J, the junction contained 5 bases not matched to a gene. This CDR3 region has 13 residues. Per the germline V gene, CDR1 is LNHDA and CDR2 is SQIVND (reference sequence). CDR3: CASWDRRNQPQHF. The CDR3 nucleotides read TGTGCCAGTTGGGACAGAAGGAATCAGCCCCAGCATTTT.

The V call is TRBV15, the J call TRBJ1-6, with D possibly TRBD1 on 5 matching bases. The CDR3 covers 17 residues. Trimming stripped 0 bases from V and 0 bases from J, with 9 bases between. The germline V gene encodes CDR1 LNHNV and CDR2 YYDKDF (reference sequence). The CDR3, as DNA: TGTGCCACCAGCAGAGAGCAGGGTCTCTCCTATAATTCACCCCTCCACTTT. Its protein is CATSREQGLSYNSPLHF.

V and J are TRBV30 and TRBJ1-3; D gene uncertain. Trimming removed 4 bases at V and 2 bases at J, with 9 bases between. Germline V lookup: CDR1 GTSNPN, CDR2 SVGIG (reference sequence). This CDR3 has 13 amino acids. The CDR3 DNA is TGTGCCTGGACGGCGGGGACTGGAAACACCATATATTTT. It translates to CAWTAGTGNTIYF.

The rearrangement links TRBV12-3 or TRBV12-4 to TRBJ2-1; 14 nucleotides agree with TRBD2. CDR3 length: 13 residues. V lost 6 bases, J lost 16 bases, and 8 bases stayed unmatched. The CDR3 region is CASRLTSGRAEFF. DNA of the CDR3: TGTGCCAGCAGGTTGACTAGCGGGAGGGCGGAATTCTTC.

The chain carries TRBV4-1 and TRBJ1-2; 7 bases agree with TRBD1. With V trimmed by 0 bases and J by 4 bases, 5 bases remained unmatched. CDR1 and CDR2 (germline): MGHRA, YSYEKL. The CDR3 covers 15 residues. The CDR3 nucleotides are TGCGCCAGCAGCCAAGAAGGGGGCCGTGGCTATGGCTACACCTTC. As protein: CASSQEGGRGYGYTF.

The rearrangement joins TRBV11-2 to TRBJ2-7; D remains unclear. Germline CDR1 SGHAT, CDR2 FQNNGV. This CDR3 is built from 14 residues. V lost 5 bases to trimming and J lost 6 bases, with 17 bases between them. CDR3 bases: TGTGCCAGCAGCGCATCCCCGACTGGTTCCGAGCAGTACTTC. Its translation: CASSASPTGSEQYF.

V gene TRBV5-1 combines with J gene TRBJ2-2, with 8 bases identical to TRBD1. This CDR3 spans 15 amino acids. The germline gives CDR1 SGHRS, CDR2 YFSETQ. J lost 5 bases, V lost 5 bases, and 8 bases had no gene match. CDR3 DNA sequence: TGCGCCAGCAGAAGGACAGGGCTGTCGACCGGGGAGCTGTTTTTT. Protein product: CASRRTGLSTGELFF.

The chain has TRBV27 and TRBJ2-1, with 13 positions matching TRBD2. Trimming took 5 bases from V and 5 from J; bases not matched to a gene: 9. Germline-derived CDR1 and CDR2 are MNHEY and SMNVEV (reference sequence). CDR3 size: 17 residues. CDR3 sequence reads: CASSPKPGLAGDNEQFF. The CDR3 region has the DNA TGTGCCAGCAGTCCTAAACCCGGACTAGCGGGAGACAATGAGCAGTTCTTC.

The chain has TRBV19 and TRBJ2-7, with D uncertain. V was cut by 1 base and J by 3 bases, with 10 bases left in between. Looked up from germline, CDR1 is LNHDA and CDR2 is SQIVND (reference sequence). This CDR3 has 14 residues. The CDR3 reads CASSIGRPVYEQYF. The CDR3 coding sequence is TGTGCCAGTAGTATAGGCAGGCCGGTCTACGAGCAGTACTTC.

The chain links TRBV5-1 to TRBJ1-3; D is unresolved. Trimming took off 5 bases at V and 0 bases at J, with 15 bases between the two ends. CDR1 is SGHRS and CDR2 is YFSETQ in the germline V gene. CDR3 length: 16 residues. The CDR3 DNA reads as TGCGCCAGCAGTCCTCTATGGGCGACCTCTGGAAACACCATATATTTT. It is translated as CASSPLWATSGNTIYF.

This chain joins TRBV5-6 and TRBJ2-3, with 11 bases matching TRBD2. The germline V gene encodes CDR1 SGHDT and CDR2 YYEEEE. The CDR3 sequence is 15 residues long. J was trimmed by 3 bases and V by 1 base; bases with no gene match: 1. The CDR3 sequence: CASSLPSGRTDTQYF. CDR3 nucleotide sequence: TGTGCCAGCAGCTTGCCTAGCGGGAGGACAGATACGCAGTATTTT.

V and J are TRBV19 and TRBJ1-2; TRBD1 is a possible D gene (6 bases). V lost 10 bases, J lost 4 bases, and 16 bases lay in between. The CDR3 length is 13 residues. Germline V gene lookup returns CDR1 LNHDA and CDR2 SQIVND (reference sequence). The CDR3 loop is CATNPGTRYGYTF. In DNA form, the CDR3 reads TGTGCCACAAACCCCGGGACACGCTATGGCTACACCTTC.

V and J are TRBV24-1 and TRBJ1-2, with D tentatively TRBD1 (5 bases). Trimming removed 7 bases from V and 0 bases from J, with 14 bases in between. The CDR3 totals 15 residues. Germline CDR1 and CDR2: KGHDR and SFDVKD. The CDR3 DNA follows: TGTGCCACCAGCTCCAGGGAATCGGCTAACTATGGCTACACCTTC. Amino acids: CATSSRESANYGYTF.

The chain couples TRBV5-6 to TRBJ1-1, with D possibly TRBD1 on 6 matching bases. V lost 0 bases to trimming and J lost 10 bases, with 13 bases between them. In germline, CDR1 is SGHDT, CDR2 YYEEEE. This CDR3 has 13 amino acids. DNA of the CDR3: TGTGCCAGCAGCTTGGCAAGGGGGAGTCGAGCTTTCTTT. Encoded protein: CASSLARGSRAFF.

The chain has TRBV28 and TRBJ2-7; weak D call: TRBD1 (5 bases). CDR1 is MDHEN, CDR2 SYDVKM, per germline. V lost 4 bases and J lost 5, with 15 bases in between. This CDR3 is built from 14 residues. The CDR3 loop reads CASSSLQDTDEQYF. The CDR3, as DNA: TGTGCCAGCAGTTCGTTACAGGACACGGACGAGCAGTACTTC.